The 7 T cell receptor beta chains presented below share a single source sample, sequenced in a study of blood T cell repertoires in COVID-19. The table came from immunoSEQ multiplex PCR; TCRdb's copy has only in-frame clones and leaves some out. Of over 85,000 clones in the sample, just under 90% were seen once. Input material: peripheral blood. The origin of the receptors is a human donor in a cohort sampled during active COVID-19.

V is TRBV30 and J is TRBJ2-3; 10 nucleotides align to TRBD1. From germline, CDR1 is GTSNPN and CDR2 SVGIG (reference sequence). With 3 bases clipped from V and 3 bases from J, the junction kept 0 bases outside the gene matches. CDR3 length: 13 amino acids. Here the CDR3 reads CAWRDRGTDTQYF. The CDR3 DNA is TGTGCCTGGAGGGACAGGGGGACAGATACGCAGTATTTT. Full variable domain (rest looked up from reference TRBV30 and TRBJ2-3): SQTIHQWPATLVQPVGSPLSLECTVEGTSNPNLYWYRQAAGRGLQLLFYSVGIGQISSEVPQNLSASRPQDRQFILSSKKLLLSDSGFYLCAWRDRGTDTQYFGPGTRLTVL.

The V gene is TRBV6-5, the J gene TRBJ1-1; TRBD1 matches 7 bases. Trimming cost V 6 bases and J 1 base; bases outside gene matches: 8. Germline assignment: CDR1 MNHEY and CDR2 SVGAGI. The CDR3 is 15 residues long. The DNA for the CDR3 is TGTGCCAGCAGCCCAACAGGGGTGGAGAACACTGAAGCTTTCTTT. Protein product: CASSPTGVENTEAFF.

V gene TRBV7-2 combines with J gene TRBJ2-1; tentatively, D is TRBD1 (6 bases). Germline V gene sequence: CDR1 SGHTA, CDR2 FQGNSA. Trimming pared 4 bases from V and 6 bases from J, leaving 16 bases between. The CDR3 runs to 15 residues. The CDR3 region has the DNA TGTGCCAGCAGCTCCTCCCGGGACAACCTCAATGAGCAGTTCTTC. Protein sequence: CASSSSRDNLNEQFF.

This clone was counted a few times. This chain joins TRBV28 and TRBJ1-1, with 7 positions matching TRBD1. CDR3 length: 17 residues. Germline V gene lookup returns CDR1 MDHEN and CDR2 SYDVKM. V gave up 5 bases and J gave up 0 bases; unmatched junction bases: 12. The CDR3 DNA reads as TGTGCCAGCAGTAAAGGCACAGGGGCTAACATGAACACTGAAGCTTTCTTT. Translating it yields CASSKGTGANMNTEAFF.

This chain links TRBV10-3 with TRBJ2-3; D remains ambiguous. Germline V gives CDR1 ENHRY, CDR2 SYGVKD. V was cut by 0 bases and J by 5 bases, with 12 bases left in between. This CDR3 is 15 amino acids long. As DNA, the CDR3 is TGTGCCATCAGTGAGTCAAAACTCCTGCTAGATACGCAGTATTTT. Protein: CAISESKLLLDTQYF.

The chain carries TRBV7-2 and TRBJ2-1; D may be TRBD2 (5 bases). CDR1 and CDR2 from the germline V gene are SGHTA and FQGNSA. V was pared by 2 bases and J by 0 bases, with 11 bases between. The CDR3 is 16 amino acids. Here the CDR3 DNA reads TGTGCCAGCAGCTTATTAGGGAGAACCTCCTACAATGAGCAGTTCTTC. It translates to CASSLLGRTSYNEQFF.

CDR3 sequence reads: CSASEDSLAVYNEQFF. CDR3 in DNA: TGCAGTGCTAGTGAGGACAGTCTAGCCGTTTACAATGAGCAGTTCTTC. J is TRBJ2-1 and V is TRBV20-1, with D perhaps matching TRBD1 (6 bases). Trimming left V 3 bases short and J 4 bases short, with 19 bases between. The CDR3 has 16 residues. The germline CDR1 and CDR2 sequences are DFQATT and SNEGSKA (reference sequence).